Below are 10 T cell receptor beta chains sequenced from a single sample in a study of shared clonotypes between healthy human individuals. Assay used: immunoSEQ multiplex PCR; TCRdb lists only in-frame clones, some missing. Here the sample spans about 2.4 million clones, roughly 93% being singletons. Input material: naive CD4+ T cells from PBMCs. The subset here: CD45RA+ positively selected. These receptors were obtained from a young man in good health. Some clones in this sample may be carry-over from other donors' samples.

This chain connects TRBV6-6 to TRBJ1-1, with TRBD1 as a possible D gene (5 bases). V was trimmed by 6 bases and J by 4 bases, leaving 9 bases between them. The V gene's germline CDR1 is MNHNY and CDR2 SVGAGI (reference sequence). The CDR3 is 12 residues long. CDR3 region: CASSQGATEAFF. CDR3 coding DNA: TGTGCCAGCAGCCAGGGTGCCACTGAAGCTTTCTTT.

This sequence joins TRBV5-1 and TRBJ1-1; TRBD1 matches 7 bases. The CDR3 runs 14 residues. Germline values: CDR1 SGHRS, CDR2 YFSETQ. V dropped 0 bases and J dropped 9; count of bases not matched to a gene: 8. The CDR3 coding sequence is TGCGCCAGCAGCTTGGGAACAGGGGCGGTGAAAGCTTTCTTT. Residues: CASSLGTGAVKAFF.

The rearrangement joins TRBV28 to TRBJ2-7; D gene uncertain. Per the germline V gene, CDR1 is MDHEN and CDR2 is SYDVKM. Trimming cost V 4 bases and J 6 bases, with 10 bases left between them. This CDR3 has 12 amino acids. CDR3 sequence reads: CASSWGLTEQYF. The CDR3 coding sequence is TGTGCCAGCAGTTGGGGATTGACCGAGCAGTACTTC.

The chain couples TRBV5-4 to TRBJ2-1; 7 positions agree with TRBD2. The CDR3 has 15 residues. Germline CDR1 SGHNT, CDR2 YYREEE (reference sequence). V was pared by 4 bases and J by 5 bases, with 9 bases of the junction left unmatched. The CDR3 DNA is TGTGCCAGCAGCCCACCAAGCGGGAACAACAATGAGCAGTTCTTC. It codes for CASSPPSGNNNEQFF.

The J gene is TRBJ2-7, the V gene TRBV7-2, with TRBD2 matching over 10 bases. Germline V lookup: CDR1 SGHTA, CDR2 FQGNSA. V gave up 6 bases and J gave up 4 bases; unmatched junction bases: 6. The CDR3 spans 14 residues. The CDR3 region has the DNA TGTGCCAGCAGTAAAAGCGGGAGGGAATACGAGCAGTACTTC. It is translated as CASSKSGREYEQYF.

The V call is TRBV5-5, the J call TRBJ1-1; the D is unclear. This CDR3 is 11 amino acids long. Germline CDR1 reads SGHKS; CDR2 reads YYEKEE (reference sequence). V lost 4 bases, J lost 11 bases, and 12 bases lay in between. CDR3 DNA sequence: TGTGCCAGCAGCCTAGGACGAGGGGCTTTCTTT. This sequence encodes CASSLGRGAFF. Using reference TRBV5-5 and TRBJ1-1 for the parts outside the CDR3, the full variable domain is DAGVTQSPTHLIKTRGQQVTLRCSPISGHKSVSWYQQVLGQGPQFIFQYYEKEERGRGNFPDRFSARQFPNYSSELNVNALLLGDSALYLCASSLGRGAFFGQGTRLTVV.

The chain couples TRBV6-1 to TRBJ2-2, with TRBD2 identical over 8 bases. With 4 bases clipped from V and 1 base from J, the junction kept 11 bases outside the gene matches. Germline loops: CDR1 MNHNS, CDR2 SASEGT. CDR3 length: 18 residues. For the CDR3, the DNA is TGTGCCAGCAGTGCTCTACCGGTTACTAGCGGGAACACCGGGGAGCTGTTTTTT. Translation gives CASSALPVTSGNTGELFF.

V and J are TRBV10-1 and TRBJ2-3, with 8 bases identical to TRBD1. Per the germline V gene, CDR1 is WNHNN and CDR2 is SYGVQD (reference sequence). Trimming at V came to 6 bases and at J to 3 bases, leaving 8 bases not matched to a gene. This CDR3 has 15 amino acids. The CDR3 DNA reads as TGCGCCAGCAGCCAGACCAGGGGGCGAACAGATACGCAGTATTTT. Translation: CASSQTRGRTDTQYF.

The J gene is TRBJ1-1, the V gene TRBV5-1; 8 bases fit TRBD1. V lost 4 bases, J lost 0 bases, and 8 bases stayed unmatched. CDR3 length: 16 residues. Germline V gives CDR1 SGHRS, CDR2 YFSETQ. This CDR3 reads CASSTGQGAMNTEAFF. The CDR3 coding sequence is TGCGCCAGCAGCACCGGACAGGGCGCAATGAACACTGAAGCTTTCTTT.

V usage is TRBV30 and J usage is TRBJ2-2; tentatively, D is TRBD1 or TRBD2 (5 bases each). This CDR3 is 13 amino acids long. Germline V lookup: CDR1 GTSNPN, CDR2 SVGIG (reference sequence). V lost 5 bases and J lost 7, with 14 bases in between. In DNA, the CDR3 is TGTGCCTGGGATCCCGAGGGGATCGGGGAGCTGTTTTTT. It encodes CAWDPEGIGELFF.